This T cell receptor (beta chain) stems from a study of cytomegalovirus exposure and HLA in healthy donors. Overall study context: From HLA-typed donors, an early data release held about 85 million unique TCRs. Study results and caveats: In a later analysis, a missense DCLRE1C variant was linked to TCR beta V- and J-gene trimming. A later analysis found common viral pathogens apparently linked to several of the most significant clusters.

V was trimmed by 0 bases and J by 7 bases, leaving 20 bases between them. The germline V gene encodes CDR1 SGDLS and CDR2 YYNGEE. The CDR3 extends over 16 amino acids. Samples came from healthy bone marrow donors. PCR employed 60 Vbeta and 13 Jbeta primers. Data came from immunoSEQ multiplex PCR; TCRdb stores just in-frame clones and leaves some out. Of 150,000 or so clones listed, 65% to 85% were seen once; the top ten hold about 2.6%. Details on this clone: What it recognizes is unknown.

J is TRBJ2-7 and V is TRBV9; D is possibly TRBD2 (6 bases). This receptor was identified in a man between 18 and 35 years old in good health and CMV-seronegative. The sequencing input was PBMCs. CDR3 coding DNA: TGTGCCAGCAGCGTAGGAGCCAGCGGGCGTCCCCTGGAGCAGTACTTC. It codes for CASSVGASGRPLEQYF.